The 28 T cell receptor beta chains below all came from one sample that was sequenced in a study of blood T cells in healthy people across ages. Through a sample-barcoded 5' primer and a J-beta primer mix, a second PCR was run for roughly 7 to 11 cycles. Each CDR3 protein gets one entry after TCRdb re-called the 5' RACE reads with MiXCR. The profile shows about 1,600,000 distinct CDR3 sequences, approximately 42% of them singletons. The source material was blood. The receptors stem from a woman younger than 35 in good health.

This sequence joins TRBV3-1 and TRBJ2-3, with 14 bases that match TRBD2. Germline CDR1 reads LGHDT; CDR2 reads YNNKEL (reference sequence). This CDR3 contains 17 residues. The junction had 6 bases not matched to a gene; V was cut back by 3 bases and J by 4 bases. CDR3 in amino acids: CASSHGTSGSGPDTQYF. The CDR3 DNA reads as TGTGCCAGCAGCCATGGGACTAGCGGGAGTGGGCCAGATACGCAGTATTTT.

This clonotype has a count of ten or more. This chain joins TRBV6-5 and TRBJ2-7; D uncertain. The CDR3 has 11 amino acids. V was clipped by 6 bases and J by 1 base, with 4 bases between them. CDR1 is MNHEY and CDR2 is SVGAGI in the germline V gene. The DNA of the CDR3 is TGTGCCAGCAGGAGATCCTACGAGCAGTACTTC. It specifies CASRRSYEQYF.

This clonotype came up a few times. This chain links TRBV12-3 or TRBV12-4 with TRBJ2-7; TRBD2 aligns across 14 bases. Judging by the DNA end, TRBJ2-5 fits better; the J call may be wrong. The CDR3 consists of 20 residues. Here the CDR3 DNA reads TGTGCCAGCACCGGGACCGGGACTAGCGGGGGCCACAACGATTTGGAGACCCAGTACTTC. This translates into CASTGTGTSGGHNDLETQYF.

The chain employs TRBV5-1 and TRBJ2-7; TRBD2 matches at 7 bases. This CDR3 contains 14 residues. V shed 4 bases, J shed 0 bases, and the junction held 4 bases outside the gene matches. Germline CDR1 reads SGHRS; CDR2 reads YFSETQ. Here the CDR3 reads CASSNSGSSYEQYF. CDR3 in DNA: TGCGCCAGCAGCAATAGCGGGTCCTCCTACGAGCAGTACTTC.

Of note for this clonotype: One end of the junction does not line up with germline, which may come from a read error. The gene calls are TRBV27 and TRBJ2-7; 7 bases line up with TRBD1. The germline CDR1 and CDR2 sequences are MNHEY and SMNVEV (reference sequence). This CDR3 contains 13 residues. CDR3 coding DNA: TGTGCCAACAGTTTGCCAGGGGGTTACGAGCAGTACTTC. It encodes CANSLPGGYEQYF.

This chain uses TRBV2 with TRBJ2-1; the D call may be TRBD1 or TRBD2 (5 bases each). The J call could be wrong; TRBJ2-7 is a better fit for the DNA end. CDR1 is SNHLY and CDR2 is FYNNEI in the germline V gene. This CDR3 is built from 14 residues. CDR3 nucleotides: TGTGCCAGCAGCGGGACGGCGATGGCTTACGAGCAGTACTTC. Translation gives CASSGTAMAYEQYF.

There are many counts of this clonotype. The V and J genes are TRBV9 and TRBJ2-7; D may be TRBD2 (6 bases). The CDR3 consists of 16 residues. Per the germline V gene, CDR1 is SGDLS and CDR2 is YYNGEE. V was shortened by 4 bases and J by 0 bases, with 17 bases between the two germline ends. The chain's CDR3 is CASSLHSASASYEQYF. DNA for the CDR3: TGTGCCAGCAGCCTCCATTCCGCTAGCGCCTCCTACGAGCAGTACTTC.

The chain combines TRBV7-2 with TRBJ2-7; perhaps TRBD2 as D (5 bases). Germline V gene lookup returns CDR1 SGHTA and CDR2 FQGNSA. V dropped 5 bases and J dropped 5 bases, with 13 bases sitting between them. This CDR3 is built from 13 residues. The CDR3 bases are TGTGCCAGCAGCATCCAGCCGGGGAACGAGCAGTACTTC. Its protein product is CASSIQPGNEQYF.

This clonotype turned up a few times. The chain employs TRBV7-8 and TRBJ2-5; 12 nucleotides match TRBD2. The J segment lost 0 bases and the V segment lost 5 bases, leaving 7 bases of the junction unmatched. The CDR3 covers 17 residues. CDR1 SGHVS and CDR2 FQNEAQ come from the germline V gene. CDR3 nucleotide sequence: TGTGCCAGCAGCCCGGGACTAGCGGGTTCGTACCAAGAGACCCAGTACTTC. Translation: CASSPGLAGSYQETQYF.

This clonotype appeared a few times. The CDR3 is CASSVSAGAGQPQHF. Written as DNA, the CDR3 is TGTGCCAGCAGCGTAAGTGCAGGGGCAGGGCAGCCCCAGCATTTT. This chain joins TRBV9 and TRBJ1-5; D possibly corresponds to TRBD1 (6 bases). CDR3 length: 15 amino acids. Trimming removed 1 base at V and 7 bases at J, with 15 bases between. The V gene's germline CDR1 is SGDLS and CDR2 YYNGEE.

The gene calls are TRBV7-9 and TRBJ2-6; unclear D gene. The CDR3 extends over 15 amino acids. Trimming removed 5 bases from V and 0 bases from J, with 8 bases in between. Per the germline V gene, CDR1 is SEHNR and CDR2 is FQNEAQ (reference sequence). CDR3 nucleotide sequence: TGTGCCAGCAGCCTAGAGAGCTCTGGGGCCAACGTCCTGACTTTC. Amino acids: CASSLESSGANVLTF.

The chain uses TRBV11-2 and TRBJ1-5; possible D gene TRBD1, 6 bases. The CDR3 totals 16 residues. V lost 3 bases, J lost 0 bases, and 12 bases lay in between. Germline V gene data show CDR1 as SGHAT and CDR2 as FQNNGV. The CDR3 loop is CASSFGGGYSNQPQHF. In DNA form, the CDR3 reads TGTGCCAGCAGCTTCGGAGGGGGGTATAGCAATCAGCCCCAGCATTTT. Together with reference TRBV11-2 and TRBJ1-5, the CDR3 gives the full variable domain: EAGVAQSPRYKIIEKRQSVAFWCNPISGHATLYWYQQILGQGPKLLIQFQNNGVVDDSQLPKDRFSAERLKGVDSTLKIQPAKLEDSAVYLCASSFGGGYSNQPQHFGDGTRLSIL.

This chain joins TRBV20-1 and TRBJ2-4; TRBD1 agrees at 8 bases. The tail of the sequence fits TRBJ2-7 better, so the J call may be wrong. The CDR3 is 15 residues long. Germline V gives CDR1 DFQATT, CDR2 SNEGSKA (reference sequence). CDR3 in amino acids: CSARDRTGRPYEQYF. The CDR3 DNA sequence: TGCAGTGCTAGAGATAGGACAGGGAGACCCTACGAGCAGTACTTC.

This clonotype has more than one count but fewer than ten. The V and J genes are TRBV20-1 and TRBJ2-5, with D unresolved. The germline V gene encodes CDR1 DFQATT and CDR2 SNEGSKA (reference sequence). V gave up 2 bases and J gave up 11 bases, with 21 bases separating them. The CDR3 consists of 14 residues. The CDR3 here is CSARSFSYYNEQYF. The CDR3 DNA sequence: TGCAGTGCTAGATCCTTTTCGTACTACAATGAGCAGTACTTC.

The chain uses TRBV5-1 and TRBJ1-1, with a possible D match to TRBD1 (5 bases). The CDR3 consists of 16 residues. V was pared by 0 bases and J by 2 bases, with 14 bases between. Germline-derived CDR1 and CDR2 are SGHRS and YFSETQ. DNA of the CDR3: TGCGCCAGCAGCTTGGGGGTTCGGGGGGAAAACACTGAAGCTTTCTTT. Residues: CASSLGVRGENTEAFF.

The rearrangement uses TRBV5-1 and TRBJ2-5; D possibly corresponds to TRBD1 (5 bases). The J call may be in error: the DNA end matches TRBJ2-7 better. The V gene's germline CDR1 is SGHRS and CDR2 YFSETQ. This CDR3 contains 16 residues. CDR3 DNA: TGCGCCAGCAGCTTGGGGGGCAGGAATAGGGCGTACGAGCAGTACTTC. Its translation: CASSLGGRNRAYEQYF.

The V call is TRBV11-1, the J call TRBJ1-2; 12 bases are shared with TRBD1. The CDR3 sequence is 15 residues long. V dropped 5 bases and J dropped 3; count of bases not matched to a gene: 4. Germline CDR1 and CDR2: SGHAT and FQDESV (reference sequence). The CDR3 is CASSPRDRGHYGYTF. CDR3 in DNA: TGTGCCAGCAGCCCCCGGGACAGGGGGCACTATGGCTACACCTTC.

This clonotype was observed a single time. The chain recombines TRBV28 with TRBJ2-7; a weak D match, TRBD1 (5 bases). The germline CDR1 and CDR2 sequences are MDHEN and SYDVKM. The CDR3 consists of 15 residues. V was shortened by 6 bases and J by 0 bases, with 15 bases between the two germline ends. The CDR3 nucleotides read TGTGCCAGCAGATTCTCGGCAAGGGGCTCCTACGAGCAGTACTTC. As protein: CASRFSARGSYEQYF.

V and J are TRBV18 and TRBJ2-7; TRBD1 might be the D (6 bases). Trimming took 0 bases from V and 3 from J, leaving 12 bases between them. The CDR3 has 15 amino acids. In germline, CDR1 is KGHSH, CDR2 LQKENI. CDR3 sequence reads: CASSPPVGANYEQYF. DNA for the CDR3: TGTGCCAGCTCACCACCGGTGGGGGCAAACTACGAGCAGTACTTC.

The sample holds a few counts of this clonotype. The rearrangement links TRBV7-3 to TRBJ2-7; 10 nucleotides agree with TRBD1. The length of the CDR3 is 15 residues. Germline values: CDR1 SGHTA, CDR2 FQGTGA. The V segment lost 3 bases and the J segment 8 bases; nucleotides outside the gene matches: 10. CDR3 sequence reads: CASSLTGQGNIKQYF. As DNA, the CDR3 is TGTGCCAGCAGCTTGACGGGACAGGGGAATATAAAGCAGTACTTC.

This chain connects TRBV30 to TRBJ1-4; D not resolved. V shed 4 bases and J shed 7 bases, with 7 bases lying between them. The germline gives CDR1 GTSNPN, CDR2 SVGIG (reference sequence). This CDR3 is 11 amino acids long. The DNA for the CDR3 is TGTGCCTGGACCGAGGGTGAAAAACTGTTTTTT. Translated, it gives CAWTEGEKLFF.

This chain joins TRBV12-3 or TRBV12-4 and TRBJ1-6; maybe TRBD1 (5 bases). The V and J ends lost 5 bases and 9 bases respectively, with 11 bases between them. The CDR3 extends over 13 amino acids. CDR3: CASSPREGSPLHF. CDR3 bases: TGTGCCAGCAGTCCCAGGGAGGGTTCACCCCTCCACTTT.

A few counts support this clonotype. The rearrangement uses TRBV6-2 or TRBV6-3 and TRBJ2-1; TRBD2 agrees at 11 bases. The J call may be mistaken, given a closer DNA end match to TRBJ2-7. This CDR3 is 18 amino acids long. Germline V CDR1 and CDR2: MNHEY, SVGEGT. CDR3 DNA: TGTGCCAGCAGTTACTCGCCTCTAGCGGGGGGATCTTACAATGAGCAGTACTTC. It encodes CASSYSPLAGGSYNEQYF.

The genes are TRBV20-1 and TRBJ2-3; 14 bases agree with TRBD2. Germline V gene sequence: CDR1 DFQATT, CDR2 SNEGSKA (reference sequence). Trimming took 4 bases from V and 0 from J; bases not matched to a gene: 6. The CDR3 has 17 amino acids. The CDR3 region is CSATGLAGEPSTDTQYF. The CDR3 DNA reads TGCAGTGCTACGGGACTAGCGGGAGAACCTAGCACAGATACGCAGTATTTT.

V is TRBV25-1 and J is TRBJ2-2; D not certain. Germline loops: CDR1 MGHDK, CDR2 SYGVNS. Trimming removed 3 bases from V and 1 base from J, with 12 bases in between. The CDR3 is 16 amino acids. The CDR3 nucleotides are TGTGCCAGCAGTGACTCGCGACGGATGAACACCGGGGAGCTGTTTTTT. Amino acids: CASSDSRRMNTGELFF.

The J gene is TRBJ1-1, the V gene TRBV6-6; 9 bases fit TRBD1. The V gene end was trimmed by 4 bases and the J gene end by 2 bases; junction bases not matched to a gene: 11. There are 17 residues in the CDR3. Germline-derived CDR1 and CDR2 are MNHNY and SVGAGI (reference sequence). In nucleotides, the CDR3 is TGTGCCAGCAGTTTACTCTGGCCGGGACAGGGAAACACTGAAGCTTTCTTT. It yields the protein CASSLLWPGQGNTEAFF.

The chain recombines TRBV27 with TRBJ2-7; D may be TRBD1 (5 bases). Germline loops: CDR1 MNHEY, CDR2 SMNVEV (reference sequence). The ends were cut back, 1 base at V and 6 bases at J, with 16 bases in the middle. The CDR3 is 15 amino acids. CDR3 coding DNA: TGTGCCAGCAGTTTATTGGCGGCAGGGCCCTCCGAGCAGTACTTC. It translates to CASSLLAAGPSEQYF.

This clonotype was observed a handful of times. The chain has TRBV6-5 and TRBJ1-5; D remains unclear. The CDR3 is made up of 14 amino acids. V gave up 4 bases and J gave up 2 bases, with 9 bases separating them. In germline, CDR1 is MNHEY, CDR2 SVGAGI. As DNA, the CDR3 is TGTGCCAGCAGTTGGGCAAGGGGCAATCAGCCCCAGCATTTT. Its translation is CASSWARGNQPQHF.